Listed below are T cell receptor beta chains from one sample, sequenced in a study of response to subunit inactivated influenza vaccine. Each CDR3 protein gets one entry after TCRdb re-called the RT-PCR reads with MiXCR. This table holds about 190,000 distinct CDR3 sequences, 13% to 15% found once. The sequences come from CD8+ T cells sorted from PBMCs, collected 5 days after vaccination. These receptors originate from a middle-aged man who received an inactivated influenza vaccine. The CDR3 runs from the conserved cysteine through the conserved F or W. The D gene is left open where the match is weak. Expanded clones are given a class, and other clones once, few, many or no size at all.

j_call: TRBJ1-1
v_call: TRBV5-1
d_call: NA
clone_size: many
cdr3_aa: CASSLAAQTTEAFF
cdr3_nt: TGCGCCAGCAGCTTGGCTGCACAGACCACTGAAGCTTTCTTT

j_call: TRBJ2-3
v_call: TRBV28
d_call: NA
clone_size: NA
cdr3_aa: CASSLPPGLEMADTQYF
cdr3_nt: TGTGCCAGCAGTTTACCCCCGGGACTGGAGATGGCAGATACGCAGTATTTT

j_call: TRBJ2-5
v_call: TRBV27
d_call: NA
clone_size: few
cdr3_aa: CASSFVGAQETQYF
cdr3_nt: TGTGCCAGCAGTTTTGTAGGGGCCCAAGAGACCCAGTACTTC

j_call: TRBJ2-3
v_call: TRBV3-1
d_call: NA
clone_size: few
cdr3_aa: CASSQAGTTKTQYF
cdr3_nt: TGTGCCAGCAGCCAAGCCGGGACCACCAAAACGCAGTATTTT

j_call: TRBJ2-7
v_call: TRBV2
d_call: TRBD2
clone_size: NA
cdr3_aa: CASSQTSGGIYEQYF
cdr3_nt: TGTGCCAGCAGTCAGACTAGCGGGGGGATCTACGAGCAGTACTTC

j_call: TRBJ1-1
v_call: TRBV21-1
d_call: NA
clone_size: few
cdr3_aa: CASWGRKNTEAFF
cdr3_nt: TGTGCCAGCTGGGGCAGGAAGAACACTGAAGCTTTCTTT

j_call: TRBJ2-7
v_call: TRBV9
d_call: NA
clone_size: NA
cdr3_aa: CASSVAGGGVYEQYF
cdr3_nt: TGTGCCAGCAGCGTAGCTGGAGGGGGGGTCTACGAGCAGTACTTC

j_call: TRBJ2-7
v_call: TRBV28
d_call: NA
clone_size: NA
cdr3_aa: CASSFAPAGTSYEQYF
cdr3_nt: TGTGCCAGCAGTTTTGCGCCGGCAGGGACGTCCTACGAGCAGTACTTC

j_call: TRBJ2-7
v_call: TRBV12-3/TRBV12-4
d_call: TRBD1
clone_size: NA
cdr3_aa: CASRMGQGEQYF
cdr3_nt: TGTGCCAGCAGGATGGGACAGGGCGAGCAGTACTTC

j_call: TRBJ2-1
v_call: TRBV9
d_call: TRBD2
clone_size: NA
cdr3_aa: CASSPWTSASSYNEQFF
cdr3_nt: TGTGCCAGCAGCCCCTGGACTAGCGCGAGCTCCTACAATGAGCAGTTCTTC

j_call: TRBJ2-1
v_call: TRBV7-2
d_call: NA
clone_size: NA
cdr3_aa: CASSLGGGTWVYNEQFF
cdr3_nt: TGTGCCAGCAGCTTAGGAGGGGGGACGTGGGTCTACAATGAGCAGTTCTTC

j_call: TRBJ1-1
v_call: TRBV12-3/TRBV12-4
d_call: NA
clone_size: few
cdr3_aa: CASSLEGLGYTEAFF
cdr3_nt: TGTGCCAGCAGTTTAGAAGGGTTAGGGTACACTGAAGCTTTCTTT

j_call: TRBJ2-7
v_call: TRBV20-1
d_call: TRBD2
clone_size: few
cdr3_aa: CSAAPLAGGLYEQYF
cdr3_nt: TGCAGTGCTGCGCCTTTAGCGGGGGGGCTCTACGAGCAGTACTTC

j_call: TRBJ2-3
v_call: TRBV9
d_call: TRBD2
clone_size: NA
cdr3_aa: CASSLEGTSGSFTDTQYF
cdr3_nt: TGTGCCAGCAGCCTAGAAGGGACTAGCGGGAGTTTCACAGATACGCAGTATTTT

j_call: TRBJ2-1
v_call: TRBV2
d_call: TRBD2
clone_size: few
cdr3_aa: CASSEESLAGVSYNEQFF
cdr3_nt: TGTGCCAGCAGTGAAGAATCACTAGCGGGGGTTTCCTACAATGAGCAGTTCTTC

j_call: TRBJ1-1
v_call: TRBV4-3
d_call: TRBD1
clone_size: NA
cdr3_aa: CASSQGTGKAFF
cdr3_nt: TGCGCCAGCAGCCAAGGGACAGGGAAAGCTTTCTTT

j_call: TRBJ2-7
v_call: TRBV5-1
d_call: NA
clone_size: NA
cdr3_aa: CASSLTYSYEQYF
cdr3_nt: TGCGCCAGCAGCTTGACTTATTCCTACGAGCAGTACTTC

j_call: TRBJ2-1
v_call: TRBV6-4
d_call: TRBD2
clone_size: NA
cdr3_aa: CASSVVAGYNEQFF
cdr3_nt: TGTGCCAGCAGTGTGGTAGCGGGGTACAATGAGCAGTTCTTC

j_call: TRBJ2-7
v_call: TRBV25-1
d_call: NA
clone_size: NA
cdr3_aa: CASSAKTTAEQYF
cdr3_nt: TGTGCCAGCAGTGCTAAAACGACAGCCGAGCAGTACTTC

j_call: TRBJ1-2
v_call: TRBV29-1
d_call: NA
clone_size: many
cdr3_aa: CSVGPNLYGYTF
cdr3_nt: TGCAGCGTTGGGCCGAATCTCTATGGCTACACCTTC

j_call: TRBJ2-1
v_call: TRBV12-3/TRBV12-4
d_call: TRBD1
clone_size: once
cdr3_aa: CASSFRDRGLNEQFF
cdr3_nt: TGTGCCAGCAGTTTTAGGGACAGGGGGCTCAATGAGCAGTTCTTC

j_call: TRBJ1-1
v_call: TRBV12-3/TRBV12-4
d_call: NA
clone_size: many
cdr3_aa: CASTIHRDINTEAFF
cdr3_nt: TGTGCCAGCACTATCCACAGGGACATCAACACTGAAGCTTTCTTT

j_call: TRBJ2-1
v_call: TRBV12-3/TRBV12-4
d_call: TRBD2
clone_size: NA
cdr3_aa: CASSLALAGLDEQFF
cdr3_nt: TGTGCCAGCAGCCTGGCACTAGCGGGACTGGATGAGCAGTTCTTC

j_call: TRBJ2-3
v_call: TRBV11-2
d_call: NA
clone_size: NA
cdr3_aa: CASSWETAPYEDTQYF
cdr3_nt: TGTGCCAGCAGCTGGGAGACAGCGCCCTACGAAGATACGCAGTATTTT

j_call: TRBJ2-1
v_call: TRBV2
d_call: NA
clone_size: NA
cdr3_aa: CANLGDNEQFF
cdr3_nt: TGTGCCAACCTAGGGGACAATGAGCAGTTCTTC

j_call: TRBJ2-7
v_call: TRBV28
d_call: TRBD1
clone_size: few
cdr3_aa: CASSLFPGQGAQRGEQYF
cdr3_nt: TGTGCCAGCAGTTTATTCCCGGGACAGGGGGCCCAGAGGGGCGAGCAGTACTTC

j_call: TRBJ1-1
v_call: TRBV27
d_call: NA
clone_size: many
cdr3_aa: CASSLSGSGSTEAFF
cdr3_nt: TGTGCCAGCAGTTTATCGGGGTCAGGGAGCACTGAAGCTTTCTTT

j_call: TRBJ2-1
v_call: TRBV2
d_call: NA
clone_size: few
cdr3_aa: CASRSAGSYNEQFF
cdr3_nt: TGTGCCAGCCGGAGCGCCGGCTCCTACAATGAGCAGTTCTTC

j_call: TRBJ2-5
v_call: TRBV20-1
d_call: NA
clone_size: NA
cdr3_aa: CSATPVGVSNQETQYF
cdr3_nt: TGCAGTGCTACCCCGGTGGGGGTCTCTAACCAAGAGACCCAGTACTTC

j_call: TRBJ1-2
v_call: TRBV5-1
d_call: NA
clone_size: many
cdr3_aa: CASRLAGNYGYTF
cdr3_nt: TGCGCCAGCAGGTTGGCAGGGAACTATGGCTACACCTTC

j_call: TRBJ2-2
v_call: TRBV24-1
d_call: TRBD2
clone_size: few
cdr3_aa: CATSAPGLAPRKAGELFF
cdr3_nt: TGTGCCACCAGTGCCCCCGGACTAGCGCCAAGGAAGGCGGGGGAGCTGTTTTTT

j_call: TRBJ2-1
v_call: TRBV20-1
d_call: TRBD1
clone_size: NA
cdr3_aa: CSALPVDRGTNEQFF
cdr3_nt: TGCAGTGCTCTACCCGTGGACAGGGGGACGAATGAGCAGTTCTTC

j_call: TRBJ2-7
v_call: TRBV28
d_call: NA
clone_size: once
cdr3_aa: CASSPVMGRGEQYF
cdr3_nt: TGTGCCAGCAGTCCCGTAATGGGGAGAGGGGAGCAGTACTTC

j_call: TRBJ2-7
v_call: TRBV12-3/TRBV12-4
d_call: NA
clone_size: NA
cdr3_aa: CASSTLYEQYF
cdr3_nt: TGTGCCAGCAGTACCTTATACGAGCAGTACTTC

j_call: TRBJ1-5
v_call: TRBV7-9
d_call: NA
clone_size: few
cdr3_aa: CASSSYRGQPQHF
cdr3_nt: TGTGCCAGCAGCTCCTATCGGGGGCAGCCCCAGCATTTT

j_call: TRBJ1-2
v_call: TRBV21-1
d_call: NA
clone_size: few
cdr3_aa: CASSKEGGGIYGYTF
cdr3_nt: TGTGCCAGCAGCAAAGAAGGCGGGGGTATCTATGGCTACACCTTC

j_call: TRBJ2-7
v_call: TRBV7-8
d_call: NA
clone_size: many
cdr3_aa: CASSFGLAESYEQYF
cdr3_nt: TGTGCCAGCAGCTTCGGCCTAGCAGAGTCCTACGAGCAGTACTTC

j_call: TRBJ2-1
v_call: TRBV20-1
d_call: TRBD2
clone_size: NA
cdr3_aa: CSASPPGLADYNEQFF
cdr3_nt: TGCAGTGCTAGTCCACCGGGACTAGCGGATTACAATGAGCAGTTCTTC

j_call: TRBJ2-7
v_call: TRBV7-9
d_call: NA
clone_size: few
cdr3_aa: CASSLSAEYEQYF
cdr3_nt: TGTGCCAGCAGCTTAAGCGCAGAGTACGAGCAGTACTTC

j_call: TRBJ2-1
v_call: TRBV13
d_call: TRBD2
clone_size: many
cdr3_aa: CASSSGLAQAHEQFF
cdr3_nt: TGTGCCAGCAGCTCCGGACTAGCGCAGGCCCATGAGCAGTTCTTC

j_call: TRBJ2-7
v_call: TRBV4-1
d_call: TRBD1
clone_size: once
cdr3_aa: CASSQGPRTGSYEQYF
cdr3_nt: TGCGCCAGCAGCCAAGGACCCCGGACAGGTAGCTACGAGCAGTACTTC

j_call: TRBJ2-3
v_call: TRBV4-3
d_call: NA
clone_size: NA
cdr3_aa: CASSWGASTDTQYF
cdr3_nt: TGCGCCAGCAGCTGGGGGGCGAGCACAGATACGCAGTATTTT

j_call: TRBJ2-7
v_call: TRBV11-2
d_call: TRBD1
clone_size: NA
cdr3_aa: CASSSRTGGSYEQYF
cdr3_nt: TGTGCCAGCAGCTCAAGGACAGGGGGCTCCTACGAGCAGTACTTC

j_call: TRBJ2-7
v_call: TRBV10-3
d_call: NA
clone_size: few
cdr3_aa: CAISVEVTRSSYEQYF
cdr3_nt: TGTGCCATCAGTGTTGAGGTCACCCGGAGCTCCTACGAGCAGTACTTC

j_call: TRBJ1-1
v_call: TRBV4-2
d_call: TRBD1
clone_size: few
cdr3_aa: CASSHSGQGRTEAFF
cdr3_nt: TGTGCCAGCAGCCATTCGGGACAGGGGCGAACTGAAGCTTTCTTT